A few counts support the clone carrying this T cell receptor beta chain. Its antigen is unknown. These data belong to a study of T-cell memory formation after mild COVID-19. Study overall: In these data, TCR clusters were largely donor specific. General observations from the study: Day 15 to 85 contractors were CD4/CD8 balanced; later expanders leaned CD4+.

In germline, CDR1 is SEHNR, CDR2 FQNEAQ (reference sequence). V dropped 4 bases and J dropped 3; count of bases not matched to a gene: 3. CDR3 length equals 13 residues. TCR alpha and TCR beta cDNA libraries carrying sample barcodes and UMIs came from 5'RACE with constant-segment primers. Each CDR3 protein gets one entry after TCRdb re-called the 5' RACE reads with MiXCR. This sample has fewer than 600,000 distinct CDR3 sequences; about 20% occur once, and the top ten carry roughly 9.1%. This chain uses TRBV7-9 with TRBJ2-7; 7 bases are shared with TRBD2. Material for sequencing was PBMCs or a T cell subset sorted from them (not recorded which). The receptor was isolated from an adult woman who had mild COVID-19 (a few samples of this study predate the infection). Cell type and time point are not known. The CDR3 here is CASSSAGLYEQYF. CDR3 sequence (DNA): TGTGCCAGCAGCTCAGCGGGGCTCTACGAGCAGTACTTC.